Sequencing of this T cell receptor beta chain was carried out in a study of technical replicates of blood from a handful of donors. TCRdb keeps only in-frame clones here, not all; method: immunoSEQ multiplex PCR. The sample has 65,000 to 90,000 clones; around 94% are singletons. This CDR3 comprises 13 residues. From germline, CDR1 is ENHRY and CDR2 SYGVKD. Germline trimming cut 3 bases from V and 3 bases from J; bases unmatched to any gene: 0. The chain has TRBV10-3 and TRBJ1-2; TRBD1 aligns across 8 bases. The sample taken for sequencing was T cells isolated from PBMCs. The TCR comes from a human donor in good health. CDR3 region: CAISEQGDYGYTF. DNA of the CDR3: TGTGCCATCAGTGAACAGGGGGACTATGGCTACACCTTC.